Below are 21 T cell receptor beta chains sequenced from a single sample in a study of T-cell memory formation after mild COVID-19. TCRdb re-called the 5' RACE reads through MiXCR, storing one row per CDR3 protein. The data contain approximately 250,000 distinct CDR3 sequences, approximately 15% of them singletons. The sequenced sample was PBMCs or a T cell subset sorted from them (not recorded which). These TCRs come from a man younger than 30 who had mild COVID-19 (a few samples of this study predate the infection). Cell type and time point are not known.

The table lists this clonotype with a few counts. The chain carries TRBV7-2 and TRBJ2-5, with no clear D. V shed 5 bases and J shed 2 bases, with 12 bases lying between them. The CDR3 is made up of 14 amino acids. Germline CDR1 reads SGHTA; CDR2 reads FQGNSA. The CDR3 reads CASSPSRIQETQYF. As DNA, the CDR3 is TGTGCCAGCAGCCCCAGCAGGATTCAAGAGACCCAGTACTTC.

Here the CDR3 reads CASSYSMRADTQYF. In nucleotides, the CDR3 is TGTGCCAGCAGTTACTCGATGCGGGCAGATACGCAGTATTTT. The J gene is TRBJ2-3, the V gene TRBV6-5; D possibly corresponds to TRBD2 (5 bases). CDR3 length: 14 amino acids. Germline loops: CDR1 MNHEY, CDR2 SVGAGI. Deletions cut 0 bases from V and 4 bases from J, with 8 bases between.

The V and J genes are TRBV4-2 and TRBJ2-3; 9 bases are a match to TRBD2. J lost 5 bases, V lost 2 bases, and 8 bases had no gene match. Germline CDR1 and CDR2: LGHNA and YNFKEQ. The CDR3 totals 16 residues. CDR3 in DNA: TGTGCCAGCAGCCAATCAGGACCTAGCGGGGTAGATACGCAGTATTTT. It is translated as CASSQSGPSGVDTQYF.

The chain has TRBV5-1 and TRBJ2-3; 7 positions match TRBD1. Germline CDR1 and CDR2: SGHRS and YFSETQ. The CDR3 totals 14 residues. V lost 6 bases to trimming and J lost 4 bases; unmatched junction nucleotides: 8. This chain's CDR3 is CASTLEGAADTQYF. The CDR3 DNA is TGCGCCAGCACTCTAGAGGGGGCCGCAGATACGCAGTATTTT.

This chain links TRBV7-2 with TRBJ2-1, with D perhaps being TRBD1 or TRBD2 (5 bases each). The V and J ends lost 2 bases and 3 bases respectively, with 11 bases between them. The CDR3 sequence is 15 residues long. Germline assignment: CDR1 SGHTA and CDR2 FQGNSA. The CDR3 DNA follows: TGTGCCAGCAGCTTACCCGGGACCCACTACAATGAGCAGTTCTTC. It codes for CASSLPGTHYNEQFF.

Many counts were recorded for this clonotype. Written as DNA, the CDR3 is TGCGCCAGCAGCTTCTCGGTGGACACAGATACGCAGTATTTT. Translation gives CASSFSVDTDTQYF. The chain uses TRBV5-1 and TRBJ2-3; D is unresolved. The CDR3 is 14 amino acids. Germline CDR1 reads SGHRS; CDR2 reads YFSETQ. V gave up 2 bases and J gave up 2 bases, with 9 bases separating them.

This clonotype was counted only a few times. The chain combines TRBV5-5 with TRBJ2-1, with 9 bases fitting TRBD1. The germline CDR1 and CDR2 sequences are SGHKS and YYEKEE (reference sequence). J gave up 8 bases and V 1 base, and 7 bases lay outside the gene matches. This CDR3 is built from 15 residues. For the CDR3, the DNA is TGTGCCAGCAGCTTGAGGGACAGGGTAAGAGATGAGCAGTTCTTC. Translated: CASSLRDRVRDEQFF.

About this clonotype: One junction end does not reproduce the germline sequence, and a read error may be involved. The rearrangement links TRBV7-2 to TRBJ2-4; the D gene is possibly TRBD2 (6 bases). This CDR3 comprises 12 residues. Looked up from germline, CDR1 is SGHTA and CDR2 is FQGNSA. The CDR3 DNA sequence: TGTGCCAGCAGCCACCGTACGGGGCGGGAACACTTC. Its translation is CASSHRTGREHF.

The rearrangement links TRBV30 to TRBJ1-2; D gene unclear. Germline-derived CDR1 and CDR2 are GTSNPN and SVGIG (reference sequence). The length of the CDR3 is 10 residues. The ends were cut back, 3 bases at V and 11 bases at J, with 10 bases in the middle. CDR3 in amino acids: CAWSGFGYTF. CDR3 coding DNA: TGTGCCTGGAGCGGCTTCGGTTACACCTTC.

In this sample, this clonotype turned up a few times. The chain couples TRBV5-5 to TRBJ1-2; a weak D match, TRBD1 (5 bases). V lost 6 bases and J 5 bases, leaving 23 bases between the germline ends. There are 16 residues in the CDR3. Per the germline V gene, CDR1 is SGHKS and CDR2 is YYEKEE (reference sequence). In nucleotides, the CDR3 is TGTGCCAGCACCCCTACCCCGGGACGCAGCATTTATGGCTACACCTTC. It is translated as CASTPTPGRSIYGYTF.

The V call is TRBV20-1, the J call TRBJ2-7, with 9 bases that match TRBD2. Germline CDR1 reads DFQATT; CDR2 reads SNEGSKA (reference sequence). V shed 0 bases, J shed 6 bases, and the junction held 9 bases outside the gene matches. The CDR3 is made up of 15 amino acids. The CDR3 loop reads CSARDPLAGFGEQYF. The CDR3 nucleotides are TGCAGTGCTAGAGACCCCCTAGCGGGGTTTGGCGAGCAGTACTTC.

The chain is built from TRBV4-3 and TRBJ1-2; D may be TRBD1 (5 bases). Trimming took 3 bases from V and 4 from J, leaving 30 bases between them. Per the germline V gene, CDR1 is LGHNA and CDR2 is YSLEER. This CDR3 has 20 amino acids. CDR3 in amino acids: CASSQPPLTAGRGVSYGYTF. CDR3 coding DNA: TGCGCCAGCAGCCAGCCCCCGTTGACAGCGGGACGGGGGGTTTCCTATGGCTACACCTTC.

The sample holds many counts of this clonotype. This chain links TRBV11-2 with TRBJ2-2, with unresolved D. V was clipped by 5 bases and J by 6 bases, with 10 bases between them. This CDR3 comprises 13 residues. Per the germline V gene, CDR1 is SGHAT and CDR2 is FQNNGV. Here the CDR3 DNA reads TGTGCCAGCAGCCCTAAGGGCCCCGGGGAGCTGTTTTTT. It translates to CASSPKGPGELFF.

The chain couples TRBV6-5 to TRBJ2-3; 7 positions agree with TRBD2. The ends lost 4 bases at V and 4 bases at J; junction bases unmatched: 2. This CDR3 has 13 residues. Germline V gives CDR1 MNHEY, CDR2 SVGAGI. CDR3 coding DNA: TGTGCCAGCAGTTTTCGGGAGGCAGATACGCAGTATTTT. Translating gives CASSFREADTQYF.

This chain joins TRBV7-8 and TRBJ2-5, with TRBD2 matching over 11 bases. This CDR3 contains 18 residues. In germline, CDR1 is SGHVS, CDR2 FQNEAQ. V was pared by 0 bases and J by 6 bases, with 12 bases of the junction left unmatched. CDR3 sequence: CASSLARIAGGQNKTQYF. The CDR3 nucleotides are TGTGCCAGCAGCTTAGCGAGAATAGCGGGGGGGCAAAACAAGACCCAGTACTTC.

This clonotype was seen a few times. The rearrangement links TRBV2 to TRBJ2-7; perhaps TRBD1 as D (6 bases). Germline loops: CDR1 SNHLY, CDR2 FYNNEI. The CDR3 is 13 amino acids. The V gene lost 7 bases and the J gene lost 3 bases, with 13 bases spanning the gap. Written as DNA, the CDR3 is TGTGCCAGCACTCGGGACAACTACTACGAGCAGTACGTC. As protein: CASTRDNYYEQYV.

The rearrangement joins TRBV6-5 to TRBJ2-1; 9 positions match TRBD1. This CDR3 region has 15 residues. V lost 0 bases, J lost 7 bases, and 4 bases stayed unmatched. Per germline, CDR1 MNHEY and CDR2 SVGAGI. DNA for the CDR3: TGTGCCAGCAGTTACTCGACAGGGGGAGGAAATGAGCAGTTCTTC. This sequence encodes CASSYSTGGGNEQFF.

This clonotype was observed a handful of times. J is TRBJ2-7 and V is TRBV6-5; 7 nucleotides line up with TRBD2. Germline CDR1 and CDR2: MNHEY and SVGAGI. Germline trimming cut 5 bases from V and 2 bases from J; bases unmatched to any gene: 6. The CDR3 runs 14 residues. CDR3 protein: CASSRSGGTYEQYF. CDR3 nucleotide sequence: TGTGCCAGCAGTCGCTCGGGAGGAACCTACGAGCAGTACTTC.

The V gene is TRBV10-3, the J gene TRBJ1-5, with D hard to call. CDR3 length equals 17 residues. Looked up from germline, CDR1 is ENHRY and CDR2 is SYGVKD. Trimming took off 2 bases at V and 8 bases at J, with 22 bases between the two ends. The CDR3, as DNA: TGTGCCATCAGTGAGGGGCTGACACGGACTTCTGAGAAGCCCCAGCATTTT. This sequence encodes CAISEGLTRTSEKPQHF.

The chain links TRBV5-1 to TRBJ2-5; 9 nucleotides match TRBD1. The CDR3 totals 15 residues. The V segment lost 5 bases and the J segment 4 bases; nucleotides outside the gene matches: 9. Germline loops: CDR1 SGHRS, CDR2 YFSETQ. In DNA form, the CDR3 reads TGCGCCAGCAGACGTCCGGGACAGGGAGGAGAGACCCAGTACTTC. Protein sequence: CASRRPGQGGETQYF.

The genes are TRBV7-3 and TRBJ2-5; 10 bases are a match to TRBD1. CDR3 length: 17 amino acids. The V and J ends lost 5 bases and 1 base, in that order; junction bases with no gene match: 10. The germline V gene encodes CDR1 SGHTA and CDR2 FQGTGA. CDR3: CASSPLTRDRGQETQYF. CDR3 nucleotide sequence: TGTGCCAGCAGCCCCTTAACCCGGGACAGGGGCCAAGAGACCCAGTACTTC.